The 21 T cell receptor beta chains in this list originate from one sample, sequenced in a study of T cell changes during pregnancy in multiple sclerosis. Clones were sequenced by immunoSEQ multiplex PCR, and TCRdb holds only the in-frame ones, with some missing. This sample carries 42,000 or so clones, about nine tenths of them seen once, and the ten largest clones take 8% to 10%. Sequencing used CD8+ T cells from peripheral blood mononuclear cells, obtained in the first trimester of pregnancy. The receptors come from a female donor with multiple sclerosis, enrolled in a pregnancy study.

The genes are TRBV18 and TRBJ2-3, with TRBD2 matching over 8 bases. V lost 5 bases to trimming and J lost 4 bases; unmatched junction nucleotides: 32. The CDR3 consists of 23 residues. Looked up from germline, CDR1 is KGHSH and CDR2 is LQKENI. CDR3 bases: TGTGCCAGCTCAGGGATGACAGGCAGCAAAGGAGGTGCGGGGGGACATTCAGCAGATACGCAGTATTTT. As protein: CASSGMTGSKGGAGGHSADTQYF.

The genes are TRBV19 and TRBJ1-2, with a possible D match to TRBD1 (6 bases). The CDR3 has 16 residues. Germline CDR1 LNHDA, CDR2 SQIVND (reference sequence). Trimming took 6 bases from V and 1 from J, leaving 18 bases between them. The CDR3 protein is CASSLSTGPINYGYTF. The CDR3 DNA sequence: TGTGCCAGTAGCCTTTCTACAGGGCCGATTAACTATGGCTACACCTTC.

This chain links TRBV9 with TRBJ2-5; maybe TRBD1 (8 bases). The CDR3 totals 15 residues. The V gene lost 4 bases and the J gene lost 7 bases, with 20 bases spanning the gap. Germline CDR1 and CDR2: SGDLS and YYNGEE. This chain's CDR3 is CASSYTGGGFGTQYF. Written as DNA, the CDR3 is TGTGCCAGCAGCTACACAGGGGGGGGATTTGGGACCCAGTACTTC.

The table lists this clone with a count of one. The chain recombines TRBV7-2 with TRBJ2-2; 7 bases agree with TRBD2. The CDR3 has 17 residues. After removal of 2 bases from V and 0 bases from J, the junction contained 6 bases not matched to a gene. Germline values: CDR1 SGHTA, CDR2 FQGNSA. The CDR3 reads CASSLKISGTNTGELFF. Here the CDR3 DNA reads TGTGCCAGCAGCTTAAAAATAAGCGGGACGAACACCGGGGAGCTGTTTTTT.

V gene TRBV7-9 combines with J gene TRBJ1-6; possibly TRBD1 for D (5 bases). V lost 6 bases to trimming and J lost 7 bases, with 13 bases between them. Germline lookup yields CDR1 SEHNR and CDR2 FQNEAQ (reference sequence). The length of the CDR3 is 14 residues. The CDR3 reads CASRRKGSNSPLHF. The CDR3 coding sequence is TGTGCCAGCAGACGCAAGGGGTCCAATTCACCCCTCCACTTT.

The gene calls are TRBV7-7 and TRBJ2-2; TRBD2 matches 10 bases. V dropped 5 bases and J dropped 8; count of bases not matched to a gene: 11. Germline loops: CDR1 SSHAT, CDR2 FNYEAQ (reference sequence). The CDR3 has 16 amino acids. In nucleotides, the CDR3 is TGTGCCAGCAGCCCCACAGCGGGAGGGAGGCTTGGGGAGCTGTTTTTT. It yields the protein CASSPTAGGRLGELFF.

The chain is built from TRBV27 and TRBJ2-5; 9 nucleotides match TRBD2. CDR1 and CDR2 (germline): MNHEY, SMNVEV (reference sequence). J gave up 4 bases and V 3 bases, and 3 bases lay outside the gene matches. This CDR3 has 14 amino acids. This chain's CDR3 is CASSFGTSIETQYF. CDR3 coding DNA: TGTGCCAGCAGTTTTGGGACTAGCATAGAGACCCAGTACTTC.

The chain couples TRBV7-8 to TRBJ2-1; the match to TRBD2 covers 8 bases. CDR3 length: 18 residues. Trimming at V came to 5 bases and at J to 0 bases, leaving 12 bases not matched to a gene. Per the germline V gene, CDR1 is SGHVS and CDR2 is FQNEAQ. The CDR3 coding sequence is TGTGCCAGCAGCACGGGGGGGGGTAGCGGGCCCTCCTACAATGAGCAGTTCTTC. Protein product: CASSTGGGSGPSYNEQFF.

This clone has a single count. The chain combines TRBV10-2 with TRBJ2-2; D is uncertain. From germline, CDR1 is WSHSY and CDR2 SAAADI. Trimming stripped 7 bases from V and 6 bases from J, with 12 bases between. The CDR3 length is 13 residues. The CDR3 reads CASTVFGSGELFF. CDR3 bases: TGCGCCAGCACTGTGTTCGGGTCCGGGGAGCTGTTTTTT.

This clone was detected a few times. V gene TRBV27 combines with J gene TRBJ1-5, with no clear D. The length of the CDR3 is 16 residues. V was shortened by 0 bases and J by 3 bases, with 12 bases between the two germline ends. Looked up from germline, CDR1 is MNHEY and CDR2 is SMNVEV (reference sequence). The CDR3 nucleotides read TGTGCCAGCAGTTTATCCAGCGGGCTTCTCAATCAGCCCCAGCATTTT. Translated, it gives CASSLSSGLLNQPQHF.

The chain is built from TRBV7-6 and TRBJ2-5; 13 bases are shared with TRBD2. V was clipped by 5 bases and J by 5 bases; unmatched bases: 14. Germline V gene sequence: CDR1 SGHVS, CDR2 FNYEAQ. There are 18 residues in the CDR3. CDR3 region: CASSPNLGTSGILETQYF. The CDR3 DNA sequence: TGTGCCAGCAGCCCGAACCTAGGGACTAGCGGGATCTTGGAGACCCAGTACTTC. Looking up the rest from reference TRBV7-6 and TRBJ2-5 gives the full variable domain: GAGVSQSPRYKVTKRGQDVALRCDPISGHVSLYWYRQALGQGPEFLTYFNYEAQQDKSGLPNDRFSAERPEGSISTLTIQRTEQRDSAMYRCASSPNLGTSGILETQYFGPGTRLLVL.

The V call is TRBV7-6, the J call TRBJ1-5; a weak D match, TRBD1 (5 bases). The germline V gene encodes CDR1 SGHVS and CDR2 FNYEAQ. Trimming stripped 5 bases from V and 0 bases from J, with 11 bases between. This CDR3 contains 15 residues. CDR3 in amino acids: CASSGGQYSNQPQHF. The CDR3 nucleotides read TGTGCCAGCAGCGGCGGACAATATAGCAATCAGCCCCAGCATTTT. The variable domain in full, with the rest retrieved from reference TRBV7-6 and TRBJ1-5, is GAGVSQSPRYKVTKRGQDVALRCDPISGHVSLYWYRQALGQGPEFLTYFNYEAQQDKSGLPNDRFSAERPEGSISTLTIQRTEQRDSAMYRCASSGGQYSNQPQHFGDGTRLSIL.

The chain couples TRBV6-1 to TRBJ2-7, with a possible D match to TRBD2 (6 bases). This CDR3 contains 14 residues. V dropped 6 bases and J dropped 2 bases, with 14 bases sitting between them. Germline values: CDR1 MNHNS, CDR2 SASEGT. Written as DNA, the CDR3 is TGTGCCAGCAGGGTGGAGGGCGGAGCCTACGAGCAGTACTTC. It encodes CASRVEGGAYEQYF.

The V and J genes are TRBV6-1 and TRBJ2-3, with a weak D call TRBD1 (5 bases). CDR1 is MNHNS, CDR2 SASEGT, per germline. The CDR3 has 14 amino acids. V lost 4 bases and J lost 3, with 11 bases in between. The CDR3 DNA follows: TGTGCCAGCAGTGGTTTCAGGGAAACAGATACGCAGTATTTT. It encodes CASSGFRETDTQYF.

This clone was recorded a few times. The J gene is TRBJ1-4, the V gene TRBV6-1, with 7 bases aligning to TRBD1. Germline V gene sequence: CDR1 MNHNS, CDR2 SASEGT. The V and J ends lost 2 bases and 4 bases, in that order; junction bases with no gene match: 1. The CDR3 sequence is 14 residues long. The CDR3 DNA is TGTGCCAGCAGTGAATGGGACAGTAATGAAAAACTGTTTTTT. Translated: CASSEWDSNEKLFF.

CDR3 residues: CASSRTGAEQYF. The CDR3 DNA reads TGTGCCAGCAGCAGGACAGGGGCCGAGCAGTACTTC. The chain is built from TRBV5-6 and TRBJ2-7; 9 nucleotides match TRBD1. The CDR3 length is 12 residues. CDR1 is SGHDT and CDR2 is YYEEEE in the germline V gene. Trimming at V came to 4 bases and at J to 6 bases, leaving 2 bases not matched to a gene.

This clone was observed a single time. The chain joins TRBV5-6 to TRBJ2-1; D gene unclear. The ends were cut back, 5 bases at V and 3 bases at J, with 9 bases in the middle. The germline gives CDR1 SGHDT, CDR2 YYEEEE. The CDR3 is made up of 13 amino acids. The DNA for the CDR3 is TGTGCCAGCAGTTCTACAGACTACAATGAGCAGTTCTTC. Protein sequence: CASSSTDYNEQFF.

The chain uses TRBV5-6 and TRBJ2-7, with D unresolved. The germline V gene has CDR1 SGHDT and CDR2 YYEEEE. This CDR3 spans 11 amino acids. Trimming cost V 5 bases and J 4 bases, with 7 bases left between them. CDR3 nucleotide sequence: TGTGCCAGCAGTCATCAGTACGAGCAGTACTTC. This gives the protein CASSHQYEQYF.

The chain links TRBV7-3 to TRBJ2-2, with D possibly being TRBD2 (6 bases). The germline CDR1 and CDR2 sequences are SGHTA and FQGTGA. V was clipped by 0 bases and J by 6 bases, with 11 bases between them. The length of the CDR3 is 15 residues. CDR3 nucleotides: TGTGCCAGCAGCTTAACTACCGCTAGCGCCGGGGAGCTGTTTTTT. This translates into CASSLTTASAGELFF.

CDR3 protein: CASSPPSAGNEQYF. The CDR3 DNA sequence: TGTGCCAGCAGCCCCCCCTCGGCGGGGAACGAGCAGTACTTC. This rearrangement joins TRBV5-6 to TRBJ2-7, with D maybe TRBD2 (6 bases). With 4 bases removed from V and 5 bases from J, the gap between germline ends came to 16 bases. Germline-derived CDR1 and CDR2 are SGHDT and YYEEEE. The CDR3 is 14 residues long.

The genes are TRBV19 and TRBJ1-1, with D tentatively TRBD1 (5 bases). V gave up 7 bases and J gave up 2 bases, with 17 bases separating them. CDR3 length: 15 amino acids. CDR1 is LNHDA and CDR2 is SQIVND in the germline V gene (reference sequence). The CDR3: CASTTIVGVNTEAFF. Here the CDR3 DNA reads TGTGCCAGTACCACTATCGTAGGGGTAAACACTGAAGCTTTCTTT.